The 24 T cell receptor beta chains presented below share a single source sample, sequenced in a study of OX40 agonist ivuxolimab in advanced cancers. Profiling relied on immunoSEQ multiplex PCR, and the TCRdb table lists in-frame clones only, not all of them. The sample includes some 94,000 clones, approximately 95% of them seen just once. The source was CD4+ or CD8+ T cells sorted from blood, collected in a trial of the OX40 agonist ivuxolimab. These receptors were taken from an adult with an advanced solid tumor such as melanoma, head and neck, liver or kidney cancer.

The chain combines TRBV6-5 with TRBJ2-7, with a weak D call TRBD2 (7 bases). Trimming took off 6 bases at V and 5 bases at J, with 20 bases between the two ends. CDR1 and CDR2 (germline): MNHEY, SVGAGI. CDR3 length: 15 amino acids. The CDR3 DNA follows: TGTGCCAGCAGCCTACGACCGGGGGGCCCCGACGAGCAGTACTTC. Translating gives CASSLRPGGPDEQYF.

The chain recombines TRBV5-6 with TRBJ2-7; D is uncertain. V was pared by 4 bases and J by 2 bases, with 7 bases between. In germline, CDR1 is SGHDT, CDR2 YYEEEE. This CDR3 is built from 12 residues. CDR3 residues: CASSPPTYEQYF. The CDR3 nucleotides are TGTGCCAGCAGCCCCCCAACCTACGAGCAGTACTTC.

The rearrangement links TRBV25-1 to TRBJ1-1, with D unclear. The CDR3 covers 12 residues. The V end was cut by 4 bases, the J end by 3 bases, with 6 bases between. Germline assignment: CDR1 MGHDK and CDR2 SYGVNS. Written as DNA, the CDR3 is TGTGCCAGCAGTGGTGCCTACACTGAAGCTTTCTTT. Protein product: CASSGAYTEAFF.

This clone has just a few counts. The V gene is TRBV9, the J gene TRBJ2-2, with unresolved D. V was clipped by 6 bases and J by 3 bases, with 9 bases between them. CDR1 SGDLS and CDR2 YYNGEE come from the germline V gene. The CDR3 length is 13 residues. The CDR3 here is CASTTRDTGELFF. CDR3 DNA sequence: TGTGCCAGCACCACCCGTGACACCGGGGAGCTGTTTTTT.

This chain links TRBV28 with TRBJ1-1; no definite D call. This CDR3 has 12 residues. The V end lost 7 bases, the J end lost 0 bases, and 6 bases lay between the germline ends. CDR1 is MDHEN, CDR2 SYDVKM, per germline. The CDR3 sequence is CASTSLNTEAFF. CDR3 DNA sequence: TGTGCCAGCACCTCATTGAACACTGAAGCTTTCTTT.

V usage is TRBV28 and J usage is TRBJ1-1, with D unclear. Germline assignment: CDR1 MDHEN and CDR2 SYDVKM. The CDR3 consists of 11 residues. V lost 7 bases and J 6 bases, leaving 9 bases between the germline ends. CDR3 in amino acids: CASNGFAEAFF. The CDR3 bases are TGTGCCAGCAACGGGTTTGCTGAAGCTTTCTTT.

V usage is TRBV18 and J usage is TRBJ2-1, with 9 bases that match TRBD2. This CDR3 has 20 amino acids. Germline values: CDR1 KGHSH, CDR2 LQKENI. The V and J ends lost 5 bases and 6 bases, in that order; junction bases with no gene match: 23. The CDR3 bases are TGTGCCAGCTCAGGAGGAGGCGAGTTGGTAGCGGGAGAAGGGGGCAATGAGCAGTTCTTC. Translated: CASSGGGELVAGEGGNEQFF. Based on the CDR3 plus reference TRBV18 and TRBJ2-1, the full variable domain is NAGVMQNPRHLVRRRGQEARLRCSPMKGHSHVYWYRQLPEEGLKFMVYLQKENIIDESGMPKERFSAEFPKEGPSILRIQQVVRGDSAAYFCASSGGGELVAGEGGNEQFFGPGTRLTVL.

The V and J genes are TRBV7-9 and TRBJ2-3; TRBD2 might be the D (6 bases). CDR1 and CDR2 (germline): SEHNR, FQNEAQ (reference sequence). V shed 4 bases and J shed 5 bases, with 19 bases lying between them. This CDR3 region has 16 residues. This CDR3 is CASSSNRGYELDTQYF. The CDR3, as DNA: TGTGCCAGCAGCTCCAACCGGGGGTACGAGCTAGATACGCAGTATTTT.

This clone was recorded once. The chain links TRBV19 to TRBJ2-3, with TRBD2 matching 9 bases. The CDR3 is 16 residues long. The trim removed 2 bases at V and 2 bases at J, leaving 5 bases unmatched. Germline CDR1 LNHDA, CDR2 SQIVND (reference sequence). The CDR3: CASSIYASGATDTQYF. The CDR3 bases are TGTGCCAGTAGTATATATGCTAGCGGGGCCACAGATACGCAGTATTTT.

V is TRBV7-6 and J is TRBJ1-5; no clear D gene. The germline V gene has CDR1 SGHVS and CDR2 FNYEAQ. The V end lost 3 bases, the J end lost 7 bases, and 13 bases lay between the germline ends. The CDR3 contains 14 residues. CDR3 region: CASSFEPLGQPQHF. In DNA form, the CDR3 reads TGTGCCAGCAGCTTTGAACCGCTCGGGCAGCCCCAGCATTTT.

The chain recombines TRBV4-2 with TRBJ2-7; D is perhaps TRBD2 (5 bases). Trimming took off 2 bases at V and 7 bases at J, with 9 bases between the two ends. The CDR3 length is 12 residues. CDR1 and CDR2 (germline): LGHNA, YNFKEQ. Here the CDR3 DNA reads TGTGCCAGCAGCCAAATTTCGGGGGAGCAGTACTTC. Translating it yields CASSQISGEQYF.

This chain uses TRBV6-6 with TRBJ2-7; perhaps TRBD1 as D (5 bases). The germline gives CDR1 MNHNY, CDR2 SVGAGI (reference sequence). Trimming removed 2 bases from V and 2 bases from J, with 7 bases in between. CDR3 size: 13 residues. CDR3 nucleotides: TGTGCCAGCAGTTACGACAGAACCTACGAGCAGTACTTC. This gives the protein CASSYDRTYEQYF.

This clone was seen once. The chain couples TRBV4-3 to TRBJ1-1; possibly TRBD1 for D (6 bases). The CDR3 is 14 residues long. With 0 bases removed from V and 5 bases from J, the gap between germline ends came to 10 bases. Germline V gives CDR1 LGHNA, CDR2 YSLEER. This chain's CDR3 is CASSQDRGGTEAFF. CDR3 coding DNA: TGCGCCAGCAGCCAAGACAGGGGAGGAACTGAAGCTTTCTTT.

V gene TRBV4-3 combines with J gene TRBJ2-1; perhaps TRBD2 as D (6 bases). Deletions cut 5 bases from V and 10 bases from J, with 9 bases between. CDR3 length: 11 amino acids. The germline V gene has CDR1 LGHNA and CDR2 YSLEER. This CDR3 is CASSVGGEQFF. The CDR3 DNA reads as TGCGCCAGCAGCGTTGGGGGGGAGCAGTTCTTC.

The V gene is TRBV18, the J gene TRBJ2-7, with 8 bases aligning to TRBD1. With 6 bases clipped from V and 1 base from J, the junction kept 5 bases outside the gene matches. CDR3 size: 14 residues. The germline gives CDR1 KGHSH, CDR2 LQKENI. The DNA of the CDR3 is TGTGCCAGCTCGCCGGGACAGGCATCCTACGAGCAGTACTTC. Protein: CASSPGQASYEQYF.

The genes are TRBV6-6 and TRBJ2-5; D gene uncertain. The CDR3 extends over 10 amino acids. Germline CDR1 is MNHNY and CDR2 is SVGAGI (reference sequence). The V gene lost 4 bases and the J gene lost 8 bases, with 5 bases spanning the gap. Written as DNA, the CDR3 is TGTGCCAGCAGTTCAGGTACCCAGTACTTC. The encoded protein is CASSSGTQYF.

V usage is TRBV19 and J usage is TRBJ2-5; D perhaps matches TRBD2 (7 bases). CDR3 length: 15 residues. Looked up from germline, CDR1 is LNHDA and CDR2 is SQIVND (reference sequence). Trimming stripped 3 bases from V and 4 bases from J, with 15 bases between. The CDR3 sequence: CASSMVSGGRETQYF. CDR3 nucleotide sequence: TGTGCCAGTAGTATGGTTTCCGGGGGGCGAGAGACCCAGTACTTC.

The chain uses TRBV4-3 and TRBJ2-7; 8 positions match TRBD2. V lost 0 bases and J lost 6; bases outside the gene matches: 13. CDR1 is LGHNA and CDR2 is YSLEER in the germline V gene. This CDR3 comprises 17 residues. The DNA for the CDR3 is TGCGCCAGCAGCCAAGATCACCCAGCGGGAGTAATGGGCGAGCAGTACTTC. Amino acids: CASSQDHPAGVMGEQYF.

The chain employs TRBV2 and TRBJ2-5, with 9 bases fitting TRBD2. This CDR3 contains 16 residues. The V and J ends lost 2 bases and 5 bases, in that order; junction bases with no gene match: 9. Germline V gene sequence: CDR1 SNHLY, CDR2 FYNNEI. CDR3 DNA: TGTGCCAGCAGTGAATTGGCGGGGGGGCCGGGTGAGACCCAGTACTTC. Translated, it gives CASSELAGGPGETQYF.

The rearrangement links TRBV30 to TRBJ1-2, with 10 bases lining up with TRBD1. J was trimmed by 1 base and V by 0 bases; bases with no gene match: 2. The CDR3 contains 15 residues. Germline loops: CDR1 GTSNPN, CDR2 SVGIG (reference sequence). CDR3 DNA: TGTGCCTGGAGTGTCGGGACAGGGGTTAACTATGGCTACACCTTC. Amino acids: CAWSVGTGVNYGYTF.

The V and J genes are TRBV25-1 and TRBJ2-7, with D perhaps TRBD2 (6 bases). The CDR3 is 12 amino acids. Trimming removed 7 bases at V and 3 bases at J, with 10 bases between. Per germline, CDR1 MGHDK and CDR2 SYGVNS. The CDR3 protein is CASIGGFYEQYF. CDR3 nucleotides: TGTGCCAGCATCGGGGGTTTCTACGAGCAGTACTTC.

The chain employs TRBV9 and TRBJ2-7, with 7 positions matching TRBD2. V trimming: 7 bases; J trimming: 4 bases; junction bases outside the gene matches: 2. This CDR3 spans 11 amino acids. Germline CDR1 is SGDLS and CDR2 is YYNGEE. CDR3 sequence: CASGGVYEQYF. Written as DNA, the CDR3 is TGTGCCAGCGGGGGGGTTTACGAGCAGTACTTC.

This rearrangement joins TRBV28 to TRBJ2-5; 8 positions match TRBD1. Matching the DNA end better, TRBJ2-7 makes the J call doubtful. The CDR3 covers 14 residues. The V gene's germline CDR1 is MDHEN and CDR2 SYDVKM. CDR3 residues: CASRYRGSSYEQYF. In nucleotides, the CDR3 is TGTGCCAGCAGGTACAGGGGGAGCTCCTACGAGCAGTACTTC.

In its sample, this clone was seen once. This rearrangement joins TRBV7-8 to TRBJ2-7, with 7 bases that match TRBD2. Germline-derived CDR1 and CDR2 are SGHVS and FQNEAQ. The J segment lost 0 bases and the V segment lost 4 bases, leaving 9 bases of the junction unmatched. This CDR3 has 16 residues. CDR3 in amino acids: CASSSSPSGDSYEQYF. The CDR3 coding sequence is TGTGCCAGCAGCTCAAGCCCCAGCGGGGACTCCTACGAGCAGTACTTC.